The clone carrying this T cell receptor (beta chain) occurred a few times. Antigen specificity is unknown. Unique molecular identifiers were incorporated when the TCRbeta library was constructed. TCRdb reanalysed the PCR reads using MiXCR and keeps one entry per CDR3 protein. The sample shows about 200,000 distinct CDR3 sequences, about 8.2% of them seen only once. The sample is drawn from a study of T-cell reconstitution after alpha-beta-depleted transplantation in children. Trimming removed 5 bases at V and 6 bases at J, with 13 bases between. Germline CDR1 reads SEHNR; CDR2 reads FQNEAQ (reference sequence). CDR3 size: 14 residues. Study-level findings and limits: The main origin of T-cell counts and diversity one year after transplant was newly produced T cells. Alpha-beta T cells present about two months after transplant were reported to originate from several hundred expanded graft clones. At day 60, the high TCRbeta diversity found in some patients originated from recipient T cells and thymic progenitors that had survived.

The chain links TRBV7-9 to TRBJ2-2; D gene ambiguous. This receptor was identified in a male patient aged 2-15 years who had a stem cell transplant for acute myeloid leukemia, so the T cells may come from the graft donor. The sequenced sample was PBMCs, mostly from graft donor cells, obtained 360 days after TCRalphabeta/CD19-depleted stem cell transplant. CDR3 DNA: TGTGCCAGCAGCCTCCCGACCCAGCCCGGGGAGCTGTTTTTT. This encodes CASSLPTQPGELFF.